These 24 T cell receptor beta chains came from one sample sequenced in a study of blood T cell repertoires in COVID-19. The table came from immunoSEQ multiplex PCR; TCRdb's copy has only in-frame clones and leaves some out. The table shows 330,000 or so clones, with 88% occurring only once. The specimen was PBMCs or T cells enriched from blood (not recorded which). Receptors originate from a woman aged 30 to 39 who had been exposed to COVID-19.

The CDR3 coding sequence is TGCGCCAGCAGTGAAGTCTTTTCCGGGACCCAGTACTTC. Encoded protein: CASSEVFSGTQYF. The chain couples TRBV10-2 to TRBJ2-5; D is unclear. Trimming cost V 3 bases and J 7 bases, with 12 bases left between them. The germline gives CDR1 WSHSY, CDR2 SAAADI. This CDR3 is 13 amino acids long.

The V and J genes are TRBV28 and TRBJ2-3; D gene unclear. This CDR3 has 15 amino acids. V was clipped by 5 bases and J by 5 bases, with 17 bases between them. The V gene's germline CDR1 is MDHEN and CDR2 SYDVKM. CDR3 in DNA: TGTGCCAGCAGTATCCCAGGATTACCCGAAGATACGCAGTATTTT. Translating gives CASSIPGLPEDTQYF.

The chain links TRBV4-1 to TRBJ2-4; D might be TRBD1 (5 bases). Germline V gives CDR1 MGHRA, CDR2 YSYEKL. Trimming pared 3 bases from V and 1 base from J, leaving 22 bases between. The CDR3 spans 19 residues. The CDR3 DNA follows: TGCGCCAGCAGCCAGTCCAGGGATGTAGGGTTATTGGCCAAAAACATTCAGTACTTC. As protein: CASSQSRDVGLLAKNIQYF.

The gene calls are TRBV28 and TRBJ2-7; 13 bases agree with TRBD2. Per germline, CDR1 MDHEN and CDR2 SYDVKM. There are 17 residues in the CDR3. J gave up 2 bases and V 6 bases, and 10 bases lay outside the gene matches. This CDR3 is CASSSGTSGATPYEQYF. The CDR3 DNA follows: TGTGCCAGCAGCTCCGGGACTAGCGGGGCAACCCCCTACGAGCAGTACTTC.

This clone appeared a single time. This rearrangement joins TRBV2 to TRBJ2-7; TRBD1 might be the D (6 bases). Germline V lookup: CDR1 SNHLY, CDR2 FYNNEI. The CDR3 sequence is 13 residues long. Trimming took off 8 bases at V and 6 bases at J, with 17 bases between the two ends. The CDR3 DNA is TGTGCCAGCCTCCGGGACACAGGCGGCGAGCAGTACTTC. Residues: CASLRDTGGEQYF. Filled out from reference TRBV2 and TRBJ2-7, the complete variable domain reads EPEVTQTPSHQVTQMGQEVILRCVPISNHLYFYWYRQILGQKVEFLVSFYNNEISEKSEIFDDQFSVERPDGSNFTLKIRSTKLEDSAMYFCASLRDTGGEQYFGPGTRLTVT.

The CDR3 sequence is CASSNPGQAYEQYF. CDR3 nucleotide sequence: TGTGCCAGCAGCAACCCGGGACAGGCCTACGAGCAGTACTTC. The V and J genes are TRBV6-1 and TRBJ2-7; 8 bases map to TRBD1. Trimming at V came to 6 bases and at J to 2 bases, leaving 6 bases not matched to a gene. The CDR3 covers 14 residues. Germline lookup yields CDR1 MNHNS and CDR2 SASEGT.

As DNA, the CDR3 is TGTGCCAGCACTGCCGGGGCGGGAGCCTACGAGCAGTACTTC. It translates to CASTAGAGAYEQYF. J is TRBJ2-7 and V is TRBV6-5; 7 bases fit TRBD2. V trimming: 7 bases; J trimming: 2 bases; junction bases outside the gene matches: 8. Germline V CDR1 and CDR2: MNHEY, SVGAGI. CDR3 size: 14 residues.

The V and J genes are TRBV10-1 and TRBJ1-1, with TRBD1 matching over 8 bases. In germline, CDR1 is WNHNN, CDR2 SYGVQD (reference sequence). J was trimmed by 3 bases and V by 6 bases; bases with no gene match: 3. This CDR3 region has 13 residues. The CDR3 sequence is CASRVDRDTEAFF. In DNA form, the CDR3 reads TGCGCCAGCAGGGTGGACAGGGACACTGAAGCTTTCTTT.

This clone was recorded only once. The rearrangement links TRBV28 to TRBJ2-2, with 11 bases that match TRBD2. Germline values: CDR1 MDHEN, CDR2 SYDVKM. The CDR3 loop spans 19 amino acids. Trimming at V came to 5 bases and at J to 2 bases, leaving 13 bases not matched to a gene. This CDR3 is CASSLPFSGRAFNTGELFF. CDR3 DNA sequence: TGTGCCAGCAGTCTACCCTTTAGCGGGAGGGCCTTCAACACCGGGGAGCTGTTTTTT.

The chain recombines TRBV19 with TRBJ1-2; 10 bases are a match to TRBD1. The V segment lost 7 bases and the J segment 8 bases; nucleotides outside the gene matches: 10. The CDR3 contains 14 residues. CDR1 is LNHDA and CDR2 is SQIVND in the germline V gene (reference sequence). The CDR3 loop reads CASNTLGQGGGYTF. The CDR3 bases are TGTGCCAGTAACACGCTCGGACAGGGGGGAGGCTACACCTTC.

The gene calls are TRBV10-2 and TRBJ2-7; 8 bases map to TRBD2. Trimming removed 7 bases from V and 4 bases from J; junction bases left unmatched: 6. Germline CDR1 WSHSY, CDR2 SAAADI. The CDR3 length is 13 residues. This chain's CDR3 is CASIGGRLYEQYF. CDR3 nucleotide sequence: TGCGCCAGCATCGGCGGGAGGCTTTACGAGCAGTACTTC.

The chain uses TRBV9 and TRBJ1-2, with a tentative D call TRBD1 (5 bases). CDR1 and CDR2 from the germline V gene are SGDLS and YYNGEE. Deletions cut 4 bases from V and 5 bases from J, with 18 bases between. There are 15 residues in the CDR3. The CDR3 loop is CASSPRADRQYGYTF. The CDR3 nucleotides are TGTGCCAGCAGCCCCAGGGCAGATCGTCAATATGGCTACACCTTC.

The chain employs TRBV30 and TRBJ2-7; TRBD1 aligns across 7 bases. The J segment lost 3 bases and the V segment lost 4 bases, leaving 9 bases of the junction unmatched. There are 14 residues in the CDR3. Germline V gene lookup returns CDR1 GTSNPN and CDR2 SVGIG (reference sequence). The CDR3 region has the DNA TGTGCCTGGATCGGGACAGCTGACCGCTACGAGCAGTACTTC. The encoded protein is CAWIGTADRYEQYF.

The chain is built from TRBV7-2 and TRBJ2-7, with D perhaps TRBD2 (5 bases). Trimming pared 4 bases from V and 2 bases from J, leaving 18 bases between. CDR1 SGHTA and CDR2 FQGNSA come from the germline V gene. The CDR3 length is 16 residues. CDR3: CASSSDQYGGPYEQYF. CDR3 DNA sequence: TGTGCCAGCAGCTCTGATCAGTACGGAGGACCCTACGAGCAGTACTTC.

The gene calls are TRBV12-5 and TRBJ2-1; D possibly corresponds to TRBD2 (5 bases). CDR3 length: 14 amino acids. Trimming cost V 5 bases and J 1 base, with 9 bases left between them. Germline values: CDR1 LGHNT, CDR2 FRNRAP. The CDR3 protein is CASGGGPSYNEQFF. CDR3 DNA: TGTGCTAGTGGTGGCGGGCCGTCCTACAATGAGCAGTTCTTC. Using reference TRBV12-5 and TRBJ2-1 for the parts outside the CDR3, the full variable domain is DARVTQTPRHKVTEMGQEVTMRCQPILGHNTVFWYRQTMMQGLELLAYFRNRAPLDDSGMPKDRFSAEMPDATLATLKIQPSEPRDSAVYFCASGGGPSYNEQFFGPGTRLTVL.

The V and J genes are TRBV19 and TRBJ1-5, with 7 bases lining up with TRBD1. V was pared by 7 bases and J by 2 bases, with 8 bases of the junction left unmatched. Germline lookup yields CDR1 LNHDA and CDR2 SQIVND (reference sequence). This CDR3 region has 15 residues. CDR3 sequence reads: CASKGTGDGNQPQHF. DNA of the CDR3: TGTGCCAGTAAAGGTACAGGGGACGGCAATCAGCCCCAGCATTTT.

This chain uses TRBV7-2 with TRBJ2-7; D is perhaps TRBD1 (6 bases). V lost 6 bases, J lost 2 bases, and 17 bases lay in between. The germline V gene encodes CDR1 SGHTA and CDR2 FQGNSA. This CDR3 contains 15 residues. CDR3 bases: TGTGCCAGCAGACGAACAGGACAGCCAGCCTACGAGCAGTACTTC. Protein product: CASRRTGQPAYEQYF.

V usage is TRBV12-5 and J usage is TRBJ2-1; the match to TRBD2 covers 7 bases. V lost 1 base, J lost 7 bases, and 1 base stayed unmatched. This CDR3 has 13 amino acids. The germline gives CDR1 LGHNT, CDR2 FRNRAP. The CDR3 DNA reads TGTGCTAGTGGTTTGGGGGGAGGGAATGAGCAGTTCTTC. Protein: CASGLGGGNEQFF.

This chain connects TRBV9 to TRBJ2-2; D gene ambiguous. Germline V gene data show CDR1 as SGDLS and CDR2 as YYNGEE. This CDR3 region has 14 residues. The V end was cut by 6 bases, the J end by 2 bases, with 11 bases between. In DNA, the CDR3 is TGTGCCAGCACTACCCACTATAACACCGGGGAGCTGTTTTTT. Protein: CASTTHYNTGELFF. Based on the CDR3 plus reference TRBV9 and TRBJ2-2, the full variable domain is DSGVTQTPKHLITATGQRVTLRCSPRSGDLSVYWYQQSLDQGLQFLIQYYNGEERAKGNILERFSAQQFPDLHSELNLSSLELGDSALYFCASTTHYNTGELFFGEGSRLTVL.

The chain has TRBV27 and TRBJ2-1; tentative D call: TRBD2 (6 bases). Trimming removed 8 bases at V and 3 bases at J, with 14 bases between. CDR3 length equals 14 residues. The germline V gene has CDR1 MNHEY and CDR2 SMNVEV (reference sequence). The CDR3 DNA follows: TGTGCCAGCTCCTTCGGACTAAACTACAATGAGCAGTTCTTC. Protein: CASSFGLNYNEQFF.

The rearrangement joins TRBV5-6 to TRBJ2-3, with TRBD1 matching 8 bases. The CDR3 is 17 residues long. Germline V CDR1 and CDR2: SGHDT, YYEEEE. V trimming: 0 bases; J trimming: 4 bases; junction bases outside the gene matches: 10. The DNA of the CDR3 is TGTGCCAGCAGCTTGGTGAGGCAGGGGGCGAATGCAGATACGCAGTATTTT. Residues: CASSLVRQGANADTQYF.

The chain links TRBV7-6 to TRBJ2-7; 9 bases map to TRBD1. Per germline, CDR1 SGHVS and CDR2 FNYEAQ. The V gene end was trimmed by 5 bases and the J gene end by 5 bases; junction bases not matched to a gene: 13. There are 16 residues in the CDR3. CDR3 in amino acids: CASSPGVGQGSHEQYF. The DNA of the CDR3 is TGTGCCAGCAGCCCGGGGGTGGGACAGGGAAGCCACGAGCAGTACTTC.

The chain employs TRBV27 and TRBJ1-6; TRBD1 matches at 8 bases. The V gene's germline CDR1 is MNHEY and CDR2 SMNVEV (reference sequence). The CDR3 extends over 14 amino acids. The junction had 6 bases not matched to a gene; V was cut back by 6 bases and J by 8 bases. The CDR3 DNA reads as TGTGCCAGCAGCTTACAGGGGGGCGATTCACCCCTCCACTTT. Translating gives CASSLQGGDSPLHF.

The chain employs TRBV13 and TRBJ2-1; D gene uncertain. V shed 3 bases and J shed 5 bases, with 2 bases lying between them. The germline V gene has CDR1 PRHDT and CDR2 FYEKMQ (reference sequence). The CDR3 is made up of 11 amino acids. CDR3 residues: CASSFNNEQFF. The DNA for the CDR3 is TGTGCCAGCAGCTTTAACAATGAGCAGTTCTTC.